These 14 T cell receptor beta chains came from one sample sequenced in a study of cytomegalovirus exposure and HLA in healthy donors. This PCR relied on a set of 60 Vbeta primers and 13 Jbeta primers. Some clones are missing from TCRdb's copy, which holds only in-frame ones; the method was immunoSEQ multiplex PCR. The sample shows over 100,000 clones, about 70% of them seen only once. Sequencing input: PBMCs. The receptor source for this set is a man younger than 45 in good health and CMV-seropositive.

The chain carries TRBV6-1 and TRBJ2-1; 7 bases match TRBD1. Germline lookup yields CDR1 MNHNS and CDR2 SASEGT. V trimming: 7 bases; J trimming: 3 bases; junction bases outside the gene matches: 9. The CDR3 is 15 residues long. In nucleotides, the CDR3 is TGTGCCAGCAAGACGACAGGGTGGGACTACAATGAGCAGTTCTTC. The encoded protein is CASKTTGWDYNEQFF.

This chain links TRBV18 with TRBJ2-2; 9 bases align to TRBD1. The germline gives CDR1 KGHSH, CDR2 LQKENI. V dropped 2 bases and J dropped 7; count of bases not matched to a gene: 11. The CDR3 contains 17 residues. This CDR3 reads CASSPFSGQGVSGELFF. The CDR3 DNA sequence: TGTGCCAGCTCACCATTTTCGGGACAGGGAGTGAGCGGGGAGCTGTTTTTT.

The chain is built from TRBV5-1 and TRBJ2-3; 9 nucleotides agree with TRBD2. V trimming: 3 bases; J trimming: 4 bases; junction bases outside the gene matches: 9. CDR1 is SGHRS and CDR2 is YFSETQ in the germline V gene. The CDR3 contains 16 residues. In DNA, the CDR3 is TGCGCCAGCAGCTCCATGTCTAGCGGGGCCTCAGATACGCAGTATTTT. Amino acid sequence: CASSSMSSGASDTQYF.

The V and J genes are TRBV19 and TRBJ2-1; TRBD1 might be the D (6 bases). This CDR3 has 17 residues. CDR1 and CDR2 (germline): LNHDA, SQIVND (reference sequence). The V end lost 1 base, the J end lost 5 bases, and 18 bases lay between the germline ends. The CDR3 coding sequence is TGTGCCAGTAGTATAGCCCATCTAGGTGGGGGCAACAATGAGCAGTTCTTC. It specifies CASSIAHLGGGNNEQFF.

CDR3 DNA sequence: TGTGCCAGCACCCCGGGGGGGGGCAGGACAGATACGCAGTATTTT. It is translated as CASTPGGGRTDTQYF. The rearrangement uses TRBV5-4 and TRBJ2-3, with 8 bases aligning to TRBD2. Trimming at V came to 6 bases and at J to 3 bases, leaving 9 bases not matched to a gene. Germline V gene data show CDR1 as SGHNT and CDR2 as YYREEE (reference sequence). The CDR3 loop spans 15 amino acids. Full variable domain (rest looked up from reference TRBV5-4 and TRBJ2-3): ETGVTQSPTHLIKTRGQQVTLRCSSQSGHNTVSWYQQALGQGPQFIFQYYREEENGRGNFPPRFSGLQFPNYSSELNVNALELDDSALYLCASTPGGGRTDTQYFGPGTRLTVL.

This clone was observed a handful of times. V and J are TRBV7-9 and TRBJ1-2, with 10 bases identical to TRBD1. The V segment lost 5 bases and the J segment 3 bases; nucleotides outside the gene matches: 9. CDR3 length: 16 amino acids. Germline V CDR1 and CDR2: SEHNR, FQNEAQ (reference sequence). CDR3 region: CASSPGGQGPYYGYTF. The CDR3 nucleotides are TGTGCCAGCAGCCCAGGGGGACAGGGGCCGTACTATGGCTACACCTTC.

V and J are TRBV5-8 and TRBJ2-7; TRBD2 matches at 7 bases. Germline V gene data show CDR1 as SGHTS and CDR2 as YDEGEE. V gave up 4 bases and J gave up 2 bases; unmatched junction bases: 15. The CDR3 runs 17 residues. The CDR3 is CASSLTTLAVEPYEQYV. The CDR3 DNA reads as TGTGCCAGCAGCCTGACAACTCTAGCGGTCGAACCCTACGAGCAGTACGTC.

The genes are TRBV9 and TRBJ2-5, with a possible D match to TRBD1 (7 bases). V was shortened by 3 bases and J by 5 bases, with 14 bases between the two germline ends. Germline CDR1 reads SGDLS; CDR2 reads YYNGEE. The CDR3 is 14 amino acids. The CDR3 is CASSAEGARETQYF. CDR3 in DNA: TGTGCCAGCAGCGCGGAGGGGGCGCGGGAGACCCAGTACTTC.

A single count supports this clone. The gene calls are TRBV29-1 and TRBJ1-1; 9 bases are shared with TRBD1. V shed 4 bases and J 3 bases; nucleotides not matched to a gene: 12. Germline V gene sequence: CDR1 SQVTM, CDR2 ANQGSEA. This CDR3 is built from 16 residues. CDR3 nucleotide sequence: TGCAGCGTTGTCGACAGGGGGGGTAGATTCGACACTGAAGCTTTCTTT. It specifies CSVVDRGGRFDTEAFF.

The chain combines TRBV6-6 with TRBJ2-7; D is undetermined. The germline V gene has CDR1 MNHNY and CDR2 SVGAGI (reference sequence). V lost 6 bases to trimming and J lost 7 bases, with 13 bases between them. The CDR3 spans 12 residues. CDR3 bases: TGTGCCAGCAGCACCACAGTTACTGAGCAGTACTTC. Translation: CASSTTVTEQYF.

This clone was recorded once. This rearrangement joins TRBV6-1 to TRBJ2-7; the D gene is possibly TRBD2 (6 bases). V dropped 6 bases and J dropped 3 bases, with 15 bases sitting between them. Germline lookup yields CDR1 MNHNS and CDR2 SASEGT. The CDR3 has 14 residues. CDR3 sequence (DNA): TGTGCCAGCAGCGCTCGGGGGACTTTCTACGAGCAGTACTTC. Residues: CASSARGTFYEQYF.

In nucleotides, the CDR3 is TGCGCCAGCAGCTTGGATGTAACAGATAATAGCAATCAGCCCCAGCATTTT. Its protein is CASSLDVTDNSNQPQHF. This sequence joins TRBV5-1 and TRBJ1-5; D is uncertain. Germline CDR1 is SGHRS and CDR2 is YFSETQ. Trimming took off 0 bases at V and 0 bases at J, with 13 bases between the two ends. The CDR3 is made up of 17 amino acids.

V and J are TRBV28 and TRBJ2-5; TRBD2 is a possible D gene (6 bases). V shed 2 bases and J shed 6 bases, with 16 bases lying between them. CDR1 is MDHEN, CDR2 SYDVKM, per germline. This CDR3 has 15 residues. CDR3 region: CASSLGSGTGKTQYF. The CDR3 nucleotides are TGTGCCAGCAGTTTAGGGTCCGGGACTGGAAAGACCCAGTACTTC.

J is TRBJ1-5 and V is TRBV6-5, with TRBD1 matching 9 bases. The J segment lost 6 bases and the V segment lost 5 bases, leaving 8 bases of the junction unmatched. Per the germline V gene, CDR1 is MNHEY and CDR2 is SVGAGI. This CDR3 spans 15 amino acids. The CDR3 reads CASSIQGAGGQPQHF. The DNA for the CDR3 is TGTGCCAGCAGTATACAGGGGGCGGGGGGTCAGCCCCAGCATTTT.